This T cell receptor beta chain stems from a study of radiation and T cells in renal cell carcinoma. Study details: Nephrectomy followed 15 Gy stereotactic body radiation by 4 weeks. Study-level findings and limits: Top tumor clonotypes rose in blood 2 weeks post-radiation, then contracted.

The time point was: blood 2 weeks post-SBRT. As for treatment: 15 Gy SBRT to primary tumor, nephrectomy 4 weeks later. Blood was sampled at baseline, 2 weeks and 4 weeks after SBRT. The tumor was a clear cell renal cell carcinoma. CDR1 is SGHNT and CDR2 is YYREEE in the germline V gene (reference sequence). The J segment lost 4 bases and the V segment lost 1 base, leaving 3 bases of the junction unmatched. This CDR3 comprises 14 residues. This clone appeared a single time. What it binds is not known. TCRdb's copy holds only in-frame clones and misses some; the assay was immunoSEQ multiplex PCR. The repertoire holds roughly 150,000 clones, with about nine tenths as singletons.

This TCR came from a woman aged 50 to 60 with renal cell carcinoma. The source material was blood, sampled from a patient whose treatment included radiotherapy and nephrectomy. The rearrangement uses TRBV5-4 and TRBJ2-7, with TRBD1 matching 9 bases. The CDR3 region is CASSLTGTGYEQYF. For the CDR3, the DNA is TGTGCCAGCAGCTTGACCGGGACAGGGTACGAGCAGTACTTC.